Reported below is one TCR beta chain. Its antigen is not known. The sample is drawn from a study of T cell responses to AZD1222 COVID-19 vaccine. Study-wide findings and caveats: Recipients of two AZD1222 doses showed rising Spike-specific TCR breadth and depth. Vaccine-related CD4 TCRs covered spike, predominating at 160-218 and 743-854. Mostly white British, mostly female donors; authors suggested clonal diversity may be underestimated.

Clones were sequenced by immunoSEQ multiplex PCR, and TCRdb holds only the in-frame ones, with some missing. The data contain 150,000 or so clones, just under 95% of them singletons. Here the sequenced sample was peripheral blood, taken on day 0 of AZD1222 vaccination. This receptor was taken from an adult in good health.

The chain's CDR3 is CASSSTTGPGEQYF. The DNA for the CDR3 is TGCGCCAGCAGCTCGACTACAGGCCCCGGGGAGCAGTACTTC. The chain combines TRBV5-1 with TRBJ2-7; either TRBD1 or TRBD2 may supply D (5 bases each). Germline values: CDR1 SGHRS, CDR2 YFSETQ. The length of the CDR3 is 14 residues. Trimming pared 3 bases from V and 7 bases from J, leaving 17 bases between.